The rows below give T cell receptor beta chains drawn from one sample of a study of blood T cell repertoires in COVID-19. TCRdb's table, derived via immunoSEQ multiplex PCR, lists solely in-frame clones and lacks some. This table holds roughly 49,000 clones, about 71% found once. The source material was peripheral blood. These receptors all come from a woman between 65 and 79 years old with acute or convalescent COVID-19. The CDR3 runs from the conserved cysteine through the conserved F or W. D genes are given only for firm matches. Not every row has a clone size; where given, it reads once, few, many or a size class.

D: -
V: TRBV5-1
J: TRBJ2-3
size: -
CDR3: CASSLGLLSTDTQYF
DNA: TGCGCCAGCAGCTTGGGTCTTCTAAGCACAGATACGCAGTATTTT

D: -
V: TRBV3-1/TRBV3-2
J: TRBJ2-5
size: -
CDR3: CASSQERLEYF
DNA: TGTGCCAGCAGCCAAGAAAGACTCGAGTACTTC

D: TRBD2
V: TRBV4-1
J: TRBJ2-3
size: -
CDR3: CASSQEAILAGIRDTQYF
DNA: TGCGCCAGCAGCCAAGAGGCAATCCTAGCGGGGATCCGAGATACGCAGTATTTT

D: TRBD2
V: TRBV3-1/TRBV3-2
J: TRBJ2-1
size: -
CDR3: CASSPSGGAAYNEQFF
DNA: TGTGCCAGCAGCCCTAGCGGGGGGGCCGCTTACAATGAGCAGTTCTTC

D: -
V: TRBV2
J: TRBJ1-2
size: -
CDR3: CASSGQSYGYTF
DNA: TGTGCCAGCAGTGGACAGTCGTATGGCTACACCTTC

D: TRBD1
V: TRBV4-1
J: TRBJ1-2
size: few
CDR3: CASSQDHGTGYGYTF
DNA: TGCGCCAGCAGCCAAGATCACGGGACAGGGTATGGCTACACCTTC

D: TRBD2
V: TRBV11-2
J: TRBJ2-1
size: -
CDR3: CASRMDLAGGEQFF
DNA: TGTGCCAGCAGGATGGATCTAGCGGGGGGGGAGCAGTTCTTC

D: TRBD2
V: TRBV6-2/TRBV6-3
J: TRBJ2-5
size: -
CDR3: CASSRGTSGRSETQYF
DNA: TGTGCCAGCAGCCGCGGGACTAGCGGGAGAAGTGAGACCCAGTACTTC

D: -
V: TRBV28
J: TRBJ2-2
size: -
CDR3: CASSLGGSGELFF
DNA: TGTGCCAGCAGTTTAGGGGGGTCCGGGGAGCTGTTTTTT

D: TRBD1
V: TRBV19
J: TRBJ1-1
size: -
CDR3: CASRGQGTEAFF
DNA: TGTGCCAGTAGGGGACAGGGGACTGAAGCTTTCTTT

D: -
V: TRBV11-2
J: TRBJ2-5
size: -
CDR3: CASSRQIQETQYF
DNA: TGTGCCAGCAGCCGACAGATTCAAGAGACCCAGTACTTC

D: -
V: TRBV10-3
J: TRBJ1-2
size: -
CDR3: CAISGQPDPNYGYTF
DNA: TGTGCCATCAGTGGACAGCCCGACCCTAACTATGGCTACACCTTC

D: TRBD1
V: TRBV20-1
J: TRBJ1-1
size: -
CDR3: CSASAGQGGTEAFF
DNA: TGCAGTGCTAGTGCCGGACAGGGAGGCACTGAAGCTTTCTTT

D: TRBD2
V: TRBV11-2
J: TRBJ2-7
size: -
CDR3: CASSFLIGRGAYEQYF
DNA: TGTGCCAGCAGCTTTTTGATCGGGCGGGGGGCCTACGAGCAGTACTTC

D: -
V: TRBV27
J: TRBJ1-1
size: -
CDR3: CASTQGLGTEAFF
DNA: TGTGCCAGCACCCAGGGGCTGGGCACTGAAGCTTTCTTT

D: TRBD1
V: TRBV12-3/TRBV12-4
J: TRBJ1-2
size: -
CDR3: CASSRQGAGYTF
DNA: TGTGCCAGCAGTAGACAGGGGGCTGGCTACACCTTC

D: TRBD1
V: TRBV28
J: TRBJ1-2
size: few
CDR3: CASSPGQATYGYTF
DNA: TGTGCCAGCAGTCCCGGACAGGCGACCTATGGCTACACCTTC

D: TRBD1
V: TRBV18
J: TRBJ2-3
size: -
CDR3: CASSLGTGNADTQYF
DNA: TGTGCCAGCTCACTAGGGACAGGAAATGCAGATACGCAGTATTTT